Included here is one TCR beta chain sequence, with context. This sample is drawn from a study of blood T cell repertoires in COVID-19. Libraries were prepared by immunoSEQ multiplex PCR; TCRdb keeps only in-frame clonotypes and omits some of them. The sample includes about 70,000 clones, more than 75% seen only once; the top ten take roughly 6.5%. V was pared by 1 base and J by 8 bases, with 14 bases between. CDR3 length: 15 amino acids. From germline, CDR1 is SGHDN and CDR2 FVKESK. The chain uses TRBV14 and TRBJ1-4; a possible D gene is TRBD1 (5 bases). The sample consisted of peripheral blood. The clonotype originates from a woman aged 55-69 years with acute or convalescent COVID-19. CDR3 loop: CASSQGWGRDEKLFF. The CDR3 DNA sequence: TGTGCCAGCAGCCAAGGTTGGGGGAGGGACGAAAAACTGTTTTTT.